The rows below give T cell receptor beta chains drawn from one sample of a study of cytomegalovirus exposure and HLA in healthy donors. Sequencing was performed with immunoSEQ multiplex PCR; in TCRdb, only in-frame clones are kept and a portion is missing. The table shows 150,000 to 200,000 clones, with over 70% occurring only once. The specimen sequenced was PBMCs. The receptor set was obtained from a male donor in good health and CMV-seronegative. CDR3s include the opening cysteine and the closing phenylalanine or tryptophan. Fields, in order: J gene, D gene, clone size, V gene, CDR3 DNA, CDR3 protein. A D gene is named only where the DNA matches it firmly. Only some rows state a clone size, as once, few, many or a class for expanded clones.

TRBJ2-1 | - | - | TRBV28 | TGTGCCAGCAGTTTACCCCGACTCCCCCGGCATGAGCAGTTCTTC | CASSLPRLPRHEQFF
TRBJ1-1 | - | - | TRBV6-1 | TGTGCCAGCAGTGCCCAGATGAACACTGAAGCTTTCTTT | CASSAQMNTEAFF
TRBJ2-1 | - | once | TRBV6-5 | TGTGCCAGCAGCCTGGGGGCGGGTTACAATGAGCAGTTCTTC | CASSLGAGYNEQFF
TRBJ1-4 | - | - | TRBV6-5 | TGTGCCAGCAGTTTTATGATTGGGGGGACTAATGAAAAACTGTTTTTT | CASSFMIGGTNEKLFF
TRBJ2-3 | TRBD1 | - | TRBV29-1 | TGCAGCGTTGTATGGACAGGGCTTCGCACAGATACGCAGTATTTT | CSVVWTGLRTDTQYF
TRBJ2-1 | TRBD2 | - | TRBV30 | TGTGCCTGGAGTGGGGACTATGGTGAGCAGTTCTTC | CAWSGDYGEQFF
TRBJ2-7 | TRBD2 | - | TRBV5-4 | TGTGCCAGCAGCCCCGGGACTAGCGGGTTCGAGCAGTACTTC | CASSPGTSGFEQYF
TRBJ2-2 | - | - | TRBV7-9 | TGTGCCAGCAGTTCTACGCCGGACAGGAACACCGGGGAGCTGTTTTTT | CASSSTPDRNTGELFF
TRBJ2-1 | TRBD2 | - | TRBV4-3 | TGCGCCAGCAGCCAAGGTGCGGGGGGGGGATACAATGAGCAGTTCTTC | CASSQGAGGGYNEQFF
TRBJ1-6 | TRBD1 | - | TRBV2 | TGTGCCAGCAGGGTCCAGACAGGGTTTAATTCACCCCTCCACTTT | CASRVQTGFNSPLHF
TRBJ2-7 | - | - | TRBV19 | TGTGCCAGTGAAGGGAGCTCCTACGAGCAGTACTTC | CASEGSSYEQYF
TRBJ1-4 | - | - | TRBV10-1 | TGCGCCAGCAGTACCGGGTCAACTAATGAAAAACTGTTTTTT | CASSTGSTNEKLFF
TRBJ1-5 | - | - | TRBV2 | TGTGCCAGCAGTGACCAATACTATAGCAATCAGCCCCAGCATTTT | CASSDQYYSNQPQHF
TRBJ1-2 | TRBD1 | - | TRBV30 | TGTGCCTGGGACAGGGATAACTATGGCTACACCTTC | CAWDRDNYGYTF
TRBJ1-1 | TRBD1 | - | TRBV18 | TGTGCCAGCTCACAGGACAGGGTAAACACTGAAGCTTTCTTT | CASSQDRVNTEAFF
TRBJ2-7 | - | - | TRBV7-8 | TGTGCCAGCAGCAGAGGCCGAAGGGAGCAGTACTTC | CASSRGRREQYF
TRBJ1-2 | TRBD1 | once | TRBV30 | TGTGCCTGGAGTGTACCTGGACAGGGAAACTATGGCTACACCTTC | CAWSVPGQGNYGYTF
TRBJ1-6 | - | - | TRBV30 | TGTGCCTGGAGTACCGATGGACAGCCCTATAATTCACCCCTCCACTTT | CAWSTDGQPYNSPLHF
TRBJ1-4 | TRBD1 | - | TRBV6-6 | TGTGCCAGCAGTTACCCCTCCGGACAGGGTGATGAAAAACTGTTTTTT | CASSYPSGQGDEKLFF
TRBJ2-7 | - | once | TRBV19 | TGTGCCAGTAGCCCCCGGACTGATCTCTACGAGCAGTACTTC | CASSPRTDLYEQYF
TRBJ1-2 | TRBD1 | - | TRBV28 | TGTGCCAGCAGCTCGGGACAGGGACGCAACTATGGCTACACCTTC | CASSSGQGRNYGYTF
TRBJ2-1 | TRBD2 | - | TRBV19 | TGTGCCAGTAGACAGGGGCGGGAGGGTATCGATGAGCAGTTCTTC | CASRQGREGIDEQFF
TRBJ2-6 | - | - | TRBV4-1 | TGCGCCAGCAGCCAAGAAGTTGGCAGGGTTTCGTTAGGTGGGGCCAACGTCCTGACTTTC | CASSQEVGRVSLGGANVLTF
TRBJ2-7 | - | - | TRBV29-1 | TGCAGCGTTGAAGATCCCCGGGGGAGGCACTACGAGCAGTACTTC | CSVEDPRGRHYEQYF
TRBJ1-5 | TRBD1 | - | TRBV2 | TGTGCCAGCAGTGAAGCAAGGGACAGGGACTACAATCAGCCCCAGCATTTT | CASSEARDRDYNQPQHF
TRBJ1-2 | - | - | TRBV2 | TGTGCCAGCTCGGCAGGGCTAGGCTACACCTTC | CASSAGLGYTF
TRBJ2-1 | - | - | TRBV11-2 | TGTACCAGCAGCCCCACCGTTCAGGGGGAGCAGTTCTTC | CTSSPTVQGEQFF
TRBJ2-4 | TRBD2 | - | TRBV4-2 | TGTGCCAGCAGCCAGCCGACTAGCGGGGCGGAAAACATTCAGTACTTC | CASSQPTSGAENIQYF
TRBJ1-5 | TRBD1 | once | TRBV27 | TGTGCCAGCAGTTCAGGGGGGCAGGGGACGGGAGAGCCCCAGCATTTT | CASSSGGQGTGEPQHF
TRBJ1-1 | - | - | TRBV5-4 | TGTGCCAGCAGCTTGGACAGCTTGTTTGAAGCTTTCTTT | CASSLDSLFEAFF
TRBJ1-5 | - | - | TRBV6-5 | TGTGCCAGCAGTCTCCTCAGCGGTCAGCCCCAGCATTTT | CASSLLSGQPQHF
TRBJ1-2 | TRBD1 | - | TRBV12-5 | TGTGCTAGTGGTGACAGGGGGCGTAACTATGGCTACACCTTC | CASGDRGRNYGYTF
TRBJ2-7 | - | - | TRBV19 | TGTGCCAGTAGTGTCGGGGTCGGCTCCTACGAGCAGTACTTC | CASSVGVGSYEQYF
TRBJ2-7 | TRBD1 | few | TRBV9 | TGTGCCAGCAGCGTAGCGGGGACAGGGCCCTCCTACGAGCAGTACTTC | CASSVAGTGPSYEQYF
TRBJ1-1 | - | - | TRBV7-3 | TGTGCCAGCAGCCCCCCCTCGGGAGTTGAAGCTTTCTTT | CASSPPSGVEAFF
TRBJ1-2 | TRBD1 | - | TRBV29-1 | TGCAGCGTTTACCAGGGGGTAGCTAACTATGGCTACACCTTC | CSVYQGVANYGYTF
TRBJ2-7 | - | - | TRBV9 | TGTGCCAGCAGGGGGGGAAACTCCTACGAGCAGTACTTC | CASRGGNSYEQYF
TRBJ2-1 | TRBD2 | - | TRBV11-3 | TGTGCCAGCAGCTTAGGACTAGCGGGAGGCGAGGAGCAGTTCTTC | CASSLGLAGGEEQFF
TRBJ1-5 | TRBD1 | - | TRBV16 | TGTGCCAGCAGCCTAGGGACAGGGGTGGGTCAGCCCCAGCATTTT | CASSLGTGVGQPQHF
TRBJ2-1 | - | - | TRBV9 | TGTGCCAGCAGCGTAGGAGTAGCGGCGAACAATGAGCAGTTCTTC | CASSVGVAANNEQFF
TRBJ2-1 | TRBD2 | - | TRBV28 | TGTGCCAGCAGTTTAGCGGGAGGAAACAATGAGCAGTTCTTC | CASSLAGGNNEQFF
TRBJ1-2 | TRBD1 | - | TRBV29-1 | TGCAGCGTCGTACAGGGGGGAGGAATCGACTATGGCTACACCTTC | CSVVQGGGIDYGYTF
TRBJ1-3 | - | once | TRBV19 | TGTGCCACCTCGCGAGGCGGGAACACCATATACTTT | CATSRGGNTIYF
TRBJ1-2 | TRBD1 | - | TRBV30 | TGTGCCTGGAGCTTCCGGGACAGGGTAGTTGGCTACACCTTC | CAWSFRDRVVGYTF
TRBJ2-4 | - | few | TRBV27 | TGTGCCAGCAGACCAGACGGGATACTAGCCAAAAACATTCAGTACTTC | CASRPDGILAKNIQYF
TRBJ2-7 | TRBD1 | - | TRBV6-5 | TGTGCCAGCAGAATGATCCCGGGACAGGGGAACGAGCAGTACTTC | CASRMIPGQGNEQYF
TRBJ2-1 | TRBD2 | - | TRBV2 | TGTGCCAGCAGTGACATGCATACTAGCGGGAGAGATGAGCAGTTCTTC | CASSDMHTSGRDEQFF
TRBJ1-2 | - | - | TRBV28 | TGTGCCAGCAGTCTGACAGGACTCTATGGCTACACCTTC | CASSLTGLYGYTF
TRBJ1-5 | - | - | TRBV28 | TGTGCCAGCAGTCCGGAGCCTTATAGCAATCAGCCCCAGCATTTT | CASSPEPYSNQPQHF
TRBJ2-3 | - | few | TRBV9 | TGTGCCAGCAGCCTTAGCGGAAGCACAGATACGCAGTATTTT | CASSLSGSTDTQYF
TRBJ2-7 | TRBD1 | - | TRBV19 | TGTGCCAGTAGTATGGGACAGGGCCCCTACGAGCAGTACTTC | CASSMGQGPYEQYF
TRBJ1-3 | TRBD1 | - | TRBV4-2 | TGTGCCAGCAGCCCACTACAGGGGGCCTCTGGAAACACCATATATTTT | CASSPLQGASGNTIYF
TRBJ1-5 | - | - | TRBV7-2 | TGTGCCAGCAGCCCAAGGACGGGGAGCGGTCAGCCCCAGCATTTT | CASSPRTGSGQPQHF
TRBJ1-5 | TRBD1 | - | TRBV28 | TGTGCCAGCAGGCGATGGACAGGGGTTAGCAATCAGCCCCAGCATTTT | CASRRWTGVSNQPQHF
TRBJ2-1 | - | - | TRBV4-1 | TGCGCCAGCAGCCAAAGGATCCCGGGCAATGAGCAGTTCTTC | CASSQRIPGNEQFF